This T cell receptor (beta chain) derives from a study of T-cell memory formation after mild COVID-19. TCRdb recomputed calls from the 5' RACE reads with MiXCR, one row per CDR3 protein. The table includes roughly 86,000 distinct CDR3 sequences, 10% to 15% detected once. The V and J ends lost 3 bases and 10 bases, in that order; junction bases with no gene match: 15. CDR1 and CDR2 from the germline V gene are KGHDR and SFDVKD. This CDR3 spans 18 amino acids. This receptor was identified in an adult woman who had mild COVID-19 (a few samples of this study predate the infection). Cell type and time point are not known. Material for sequencing was PBMCs or a T cell subset sorted from them (not recorded which). V usage is TRBV24-1 and J usage is TRBJ2-1; 12 bases align to TRBD1. The CDR3 is CATSDTPSGTGGRLEQFF. Written as DNA, the CDR3 is TGTGCCACCAGTGATACTCCCTCCGGGACAGGGGGCAGGCTGGAGCAGTTCTTC.